Included here is one T cell receptor (beta chain) sequence, with context. Its target antigen remains unknown. No qualities accompany the bases; no much larger clone lies one base away. V and J are truncated by 4 bases and 7 bases respectively, leaving an intervening sequence of 13 bases. The cysteine opens and the phenylalanine closes a CDR3 of 14 amino acids. Here the CDR3 DNA is all that survives: 42 bases in frame from base 1. CDR1 and CDR2 are drawn from the germline V gene: SNHLY, FYNNEI. These data originate in a study of cytomegalovirus exposure and HLA in healthy donors (dated by TCRdb to between 2016 and 2019). About the full investigation: An earlier analysis of about 530 of the donors reported over 250 Gb of sequence data and 100 million to 120 million unique TCR beta sequences obtained from about 179 million T cells. About 300 gigabases of sequencing data and approximately 80 million unique TCR sequences were included in an early release covering 550 to 800 HLA-typed donors. Among the roughly 410 genotyped donors, 81% belonged to the genetic ancestry cluster associated with self-reported Caucasian donors. The study aimed to test whether cataloging public T cell receptors could reveal signatures of past pathogen exposure. The study profiled the T cell repertoires of 666 subjects by immunosequencing and related them to cytomegalovirus serostatus. Besides the first cohort of roughly 700 subjects, a separate validation cohort made up of some 110 different subjects was used. To predict cytomegalovirus infection status, the study brought together high-throughput TCR immunosequencing, statistical association of individual TCRs with disease status, and machine learning. In a later analysis, previously published TCR beta repertoires from roughly 710 donors were re-analyzed and high-resolution HLA genotyping was added so that TCR occurrence patterns could be studied. Rather than using new phenotypic data, the later analysis identified candidate immune exposures from TCR beta sequences and from how often those sequences occurred across donors. To decide whether each TCR beta V gene segment behaved as functional or pseudogenic, an earlier analysis of approximately 590 of the donors relied on high-throughput TCR beta sequencing. Alongside the repertoire data, information on donor age, sex, ethnicity and CMV serostatus was compiled. A later genetic analysis took genome-wide SNP genotypes for about 55% of the roughly 700 donors and used that subset as a discovery cohort. Every repertoire in the discovery cohort had been generated on one and the same sequencing platform. Class I and class II HLA loci were covered by the typing at four-digit resolution. The number of typed donors differed by locus: about 629-630 for A, B, C, DRB1 and DQB1; approximately 520 for DQA1; fewer than 610 for DPA1; and 400 to 480 for DPB1. Roughly 5 DR-DQ haplotypes were handled as single units for association and clustering because linkage in the cohort was strong. Among some 400 genotyped donors of the cohort, an average of approximately 200,000 unique TCR beta nucleotide sequences was sequenced per donor, of which about 19% were non-productive.

The cohort comprised more than 550 healthy bone marrow donors. At the time of sampling, every cohort member was nominally healthy, though immune exposures that went unrecorded were likely present. The donor was CMV seronegative and was included in the group of a few hundred seronegative cohort members. A peripheral blood sample was collected from each donor, and TCR beta sequencing was performed on peripheral blood mononuclear cells. The Qiagen DNeasy Blood Extraction Kit was used to extract genomic DNA from the blood cell samples. What the research found in general, with its limitations: The cohort was sequenced for TCR beta chains only, and without alpha or paired-chain data the features that could be detected were limited. According to a later analysis, parvovirus B19, influenza, CMV and Epstein-Barr virus appeared linked to several top co-occurrence clusters. When HLA alleles, especially DR and DQ, strongly co-occurred, attributing TCR associations to individual alleles was difficult. Because the 87-base-pair reads could not distinguish some IMGT-functional V segments, including TRBV6-2 and TRBV6-3, those segments were excluded. Because counts were too low, about 18 rarely observed V segments, including chromosome 9 orphons, were left out of the earlier analysis of 500 to 750 of the donors. Because HLA typing was missing for some donors at each locus, association tests included only the typed subset. In an earlier analysis of 587 of the donors, most TCR beta V segments appeared in productive rearrangements about 87% or about 30% of the time, broadly matching IMGT annotations. In a later analysis, HLA-associated TCR beta chains were found to be more clonally expanded and to have lower generation probabilities than equally common non-associated chains. In a later analysis, TCR association rates were found to vary across HLA loci, with the most associated TCRs seen for DRB1 alleles and the fewest for HLA-C alleles. The classifier was reported to diagnose cytomegalovirus status with high specificity and sensitivity in both the original and validation cohorts. A later genetic analysis reported fewer N-insertions in productive TCRs among donors in an Asian-associated ancestry cluster than the roughly 620-donor mean. Presence/absence analyses assumed roughly uniform sequencing depth across donors, an assumption that may not hold. Across donors, most TCR sequences were observed very rarely, whereas some public TCRs were present in many individuals. Three of the identified cytomegalovirus-associated TCR beta chains were confirmed in vitro to be specific for cytomegalovirus antigens. The only immune exposure information available for the cohort was CMV serostatus. Correlated functional status among segregating V segments might be attributable to linkage disequilibrium, but an unknown experimental factor could not be ruled out. An association between a missense DCLRE1C variant and V-gene and J-gene trimming of TCR beta chains was found in a later genetic analysis and replicated in an independent cohort. A cluster of highly shared sequence variants was judged likely to be a technical artifact of the sequencing pipeline. A further reported finding was that TCR beta sequences accurately predicted the HLA-A and HLA-B alleles for most subjects in the first cohort. Specific HLA alleles were associated with about 17,000 TCR beta sequences at a false discovery rate of 0.05 in a later analysis. A total of about 180 TCR beta chains were listed by the study as associated with cytomegalovirus. It was suggested by the authors that the approach could potentially be generalized to other disease states and immunological phenotypes. In a later analysis, most CMV-associated TCR beta chains were found to appear HLA-restricted, with HLA associations seemingly driven largely by CMV exposure.

The library came from the immunoSEQ multiplex PCR assay. The multiplex PCR relied on a mix of 60 forward primers for TCR Vbeta segments and 13 reverse primers for TCR Jbeta segments. A multiplex PCR assay on genomic DNA amplified the CDR3 region of rearranged TCR beta genes. Amplified TCR beta libraries were sequenced as 87-base-pair reads on the Illumina HiSeq System. The source study handled its data this way. In a later analysis, approximately 74 million unique TCR beta chains were counted across the 666 repertoires, and roughly 10 million of these chains were shared by at least two donors. A nearest-neighbor algorithm error-corrected the raw reads and collapsed the reads into unique sequences, merging closely related sequences to remove PCR and sequencing errors. V, D and J gene segments were assigned by aligning CDR3 sequences to IMGT reference sequences. For a sequence to be retained, a match of at least six nucleotides was required to both a V gene segment and a J gene segment. A rearrangement was called productive if the CDR3 had no stop codons and remained in frame with V and J, and every other rearrangement was called non-productive. Following IMGT convention, CDR3 was defined as the stretch from the second conserved V-encoded cysteine to the conserved J-encoded phenylalanine. The earlier analysis of 500 to 750 of the donors excluded any sequence lacking an unambiguous match to a single V gene segment. In an earlier analysis of several hundred of the donors, V segments were called functional above 56.7% productive rearrangements and were called segregating when the between-donor standard deviation exceeded 5%. A statistical classification framework was built for diagnosing cytomegalovirus status from the catalog of TCR beta chain sequences. A later analysis assigned V and J genes by comparing TCR nucleotide sequences with IMGT/GENE-DB human TR gene sequences. In a later analysis, CDR3 sequences and most-parsimonious VDJ recombination scenarios were assigned using the TCRdist pipeline. In a later analysis, each TCR beta chain was defined by its CDR3 amino acid sequence together with its V-gene family, and reads without a unique V-gene family were excluded. As a way to deal with suspected cross-contamination and a sequencing artifact, a later analysis dropped approximately 590 nucleotide sequences that were highly shared and had low generation probability. In a later analysis, a clonal expansion index for each public chain was calculated from normalized within-repertoire ranks of inferred template counts. In a later analysis, generation probabilities were computed using a VDJ recombination model fitted to out-of-frame rearrangements, and the results were checked against IGoR. Hypergeometric tests were used in a later analysis to score TCR-TCR, TCR-HLA and TCR-CMV co-occurrence, with a repertoire-size bias correction applied to the TCR pairs. False discovery rates were estimated in a later analysis by permuting HLA or CMV assignments 20 times. In a later analysis, co-occurring TCRs were grouped using DBSCAN, and TCRdist sequence similarity was added for clustering within HLA-allele-positive subsets. Repertoires with fewer than 30,000 or more than 120,000 public chains were left out of co-occurrence clustering, as were about 5 repertoires with anomalous nucleotide sharing. TCRdb took over this immuneACCESS table, retaining in-frame rearrangements with V and J assigned. Such tables are incomplete; in checked studies, under half of the missing clones stem from an unresolved V gene, and the remainder is unexplained. The DNA was the basis for D and trimming; V, J and clone size are from that table. For this sample the table gives 120,000 to 150,000 clones, of which roughly 79% were detected only once. Less than 2% of the sample rests with the top ten.

The source material was PBMCs. The TCR originated in a woman aged 25 to 45 in good health and CMV-seronegative. Here the chain combines TRBV2 and TRBJ2-2; the D segment could be TRBD1, given 6 matching bases. At the DNA level, the sequence is TGTGCCAGCAGTGTAGGGCAGGGGCTCGGGGAGCTGTTTTTT. It specifies CASSVGQGLGELFF. Full variable domain (CDR3 extended with the reference TRBV2 and TRBJ2-2 proteins): EPEVTQTPSHQVTQMGQEVILRCVPISNHLYFYWYRQILGQKVEFLVSFYNNEISEKSEIFDDQFSVERPDGSNFTLKIRSTKLEDSAMYFCASSVGQGLGELFFGEGSRLTVL.